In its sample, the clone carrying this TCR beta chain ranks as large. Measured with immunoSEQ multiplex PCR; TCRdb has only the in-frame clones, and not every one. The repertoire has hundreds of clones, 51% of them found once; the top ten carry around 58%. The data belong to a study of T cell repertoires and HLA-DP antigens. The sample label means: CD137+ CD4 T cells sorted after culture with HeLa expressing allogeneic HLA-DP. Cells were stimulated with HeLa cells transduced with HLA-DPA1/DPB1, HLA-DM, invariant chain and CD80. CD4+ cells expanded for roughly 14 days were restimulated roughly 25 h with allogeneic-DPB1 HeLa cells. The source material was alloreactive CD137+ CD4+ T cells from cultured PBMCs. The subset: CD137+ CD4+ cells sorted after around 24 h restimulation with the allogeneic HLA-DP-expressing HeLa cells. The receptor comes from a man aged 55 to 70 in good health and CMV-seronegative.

As DNA, the CDR3 is TGTGCCAGCAACCTACAGGGAGGTCGGGAAGAGACCCAGTACTTC. This codes for CASNLQGGREETQYF. V and J are TRBV7-2 and TRBJ2-5; either TRBD1 or TRBD2 may fit D (6 bases each). This CDR3 contains 15 residues. V shed 7 bases and J shed 3 bases, with 18 bases lying between them. In germline, CDR1 is SGHTA, CDR2 FQGNSA.